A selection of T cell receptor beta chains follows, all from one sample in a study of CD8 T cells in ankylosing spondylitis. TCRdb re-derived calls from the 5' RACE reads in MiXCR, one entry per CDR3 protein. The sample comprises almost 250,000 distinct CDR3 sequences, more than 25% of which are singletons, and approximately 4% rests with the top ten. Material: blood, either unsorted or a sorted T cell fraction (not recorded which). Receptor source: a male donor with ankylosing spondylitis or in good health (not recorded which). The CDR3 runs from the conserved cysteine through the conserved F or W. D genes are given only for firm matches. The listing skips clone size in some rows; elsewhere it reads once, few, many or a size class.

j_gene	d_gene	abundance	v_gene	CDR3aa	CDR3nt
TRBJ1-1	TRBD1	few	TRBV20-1	CSARGTGPTEAFF	TGCAGTGCTAGAGGGACAGGGCCCACTGAAGCTTTCTTT
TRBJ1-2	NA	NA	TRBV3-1	CASRPRDGRPEDHHHGYTF	TGTGCCAGCAGACCAAGAGACGGACGGCCAGAAGATCATCATCATGGCTACACCTTC
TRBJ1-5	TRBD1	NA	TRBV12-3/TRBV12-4	CASIRQGAGQPQHF	TGTGCCAGCATAAGACAGGGGGCTGGGCAGCCCCAGCATTTT
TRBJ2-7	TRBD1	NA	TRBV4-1	CASNSGTGGRQYF	TGCGCCAGCAACTCCGGGACAGGGGGCAGGCAGTACTTC
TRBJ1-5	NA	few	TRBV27	CASRPSPMGNQPQHF	TGTGCCAGCAGGCCAAGCCCTATGGGCAATCAGCCCCAGCATTTT
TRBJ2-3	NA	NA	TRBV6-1	CASSPLAGATDTQYF	TGTGCCAGCAGCCCGCTCGCGGGGGCCACAGATACGCAGTATTTT
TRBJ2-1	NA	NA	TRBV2	CATLVPGEQFF	TGTGCCACCCTAGTACCCGGTGAGCAGTTCTTC
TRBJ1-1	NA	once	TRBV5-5	CASSLARLMNTEAFF	TGTGCCAGCAGCTTGGCACGACTCATGAACACTGAAGCTTTCTTT
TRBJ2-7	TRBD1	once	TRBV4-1	CASSQQQGLGEQYF	TGCGCCAGCAGCCAACAACAGGGGCTGGGCGAGCAGTACTTC
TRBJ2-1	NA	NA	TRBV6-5	CASSYDGVPYNEQFF	TGTGCCAGCAGTTACGATGGGGTTCCCTACAATGAGCAGTTCTTC
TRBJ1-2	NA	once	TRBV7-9	CASSRGTGNYGYTF	TGTGCCAGCAGCCGAGGGACGGGTAACTATGGCTACACCTTC
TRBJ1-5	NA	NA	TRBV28	CASSPWARENQPQHF	TGTGCCAGCAGTCCCTGGGCCCGGGAAAATCAGCCCCAGCATTTT
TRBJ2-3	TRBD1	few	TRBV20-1	CSARNDRDADTQYF	TGCAGTGCTAGAAACGACAGGGACGCAGATACGCAGTATTTT
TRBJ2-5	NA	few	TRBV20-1	CSGGAGQETQYF	TGCAGTGGGGGGGCAGGGCAAGAGACCCAGTACTTC
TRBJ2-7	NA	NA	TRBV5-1	CASSLLGQLPEQYF	TGCGCCAGCAGCTTGTTGGGCCAACTACCCGAGCAGTACTTC
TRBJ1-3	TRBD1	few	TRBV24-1	CATSDSGTGSGNTIYF	TGTGCCACCAGTGACTCTGGGACAGGCTCTGGAAACACCATATATTTT
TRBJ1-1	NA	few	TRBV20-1	CSAKKGWNTEAFF	TGCAGTGCGAAGAAGGGGTGGAACACTGAAGCTTTCTTT
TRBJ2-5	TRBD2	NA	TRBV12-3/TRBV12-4	CASRGEETQYF	TGTGCCAGCCGGGGGGAAGAGACCCAGTACTTC
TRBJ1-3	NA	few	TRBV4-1	CASSQDVGQGNTIYF	TGCGCCAGCAGCCAAGATGTGGGACAAGGAAACACCATATATTTT
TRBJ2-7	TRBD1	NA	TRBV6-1	CASRPDPTGDEQYF	TGTGCCAGCAGACCCGACCCAACAGGGGACGAGCAGTACTTC
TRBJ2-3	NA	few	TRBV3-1	CASSAPHTQYF	TGTGCCAGCAGCGCCCCCCATACGCAGTATTTT
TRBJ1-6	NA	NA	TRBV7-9	CASSLVGVGNSPLHF	TGTGCCAGCAGCTTAGTTGGGGTGGGGAATTCACCCCTCCACTTT
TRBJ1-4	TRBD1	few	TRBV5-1	CASSLGDRAGEKLFF	TGCGCCAGCAGCTTGGGGGACAGGGCCGGTGAAAAACTGTTTTTT
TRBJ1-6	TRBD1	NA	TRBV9	CASSAEDRVNSPLHF	TGTGCCAGCAGCGCAGAGGACAGGGTAAATTCACCCCTCCACTTT